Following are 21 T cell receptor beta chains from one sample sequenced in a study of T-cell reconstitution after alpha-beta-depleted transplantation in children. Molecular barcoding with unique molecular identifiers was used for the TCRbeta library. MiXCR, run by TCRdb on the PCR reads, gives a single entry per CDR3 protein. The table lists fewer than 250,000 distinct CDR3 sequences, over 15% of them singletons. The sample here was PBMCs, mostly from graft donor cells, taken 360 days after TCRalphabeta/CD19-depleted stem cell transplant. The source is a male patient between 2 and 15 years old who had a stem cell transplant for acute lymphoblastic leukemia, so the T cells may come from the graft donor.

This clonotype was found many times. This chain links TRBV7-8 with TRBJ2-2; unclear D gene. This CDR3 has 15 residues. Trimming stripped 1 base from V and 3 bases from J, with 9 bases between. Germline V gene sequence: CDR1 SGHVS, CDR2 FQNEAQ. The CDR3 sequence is CASSLGLTYTGELFF. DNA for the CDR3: TGTGCCAGCAGCTTAGGATTGACTTACACCGGGGAGCTGTTTTTT. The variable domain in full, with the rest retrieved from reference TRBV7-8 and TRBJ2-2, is GAGVSQSPRYKVAKRGQDVALRCDPISGHVSLFWYQQALGQGPEFLTYFQNEAQLDKSGLPSDRFFAERPEGSVSTLKIQRTQQEDSAVYLCASSLGLTYTGELFFGEGSRLTVL.

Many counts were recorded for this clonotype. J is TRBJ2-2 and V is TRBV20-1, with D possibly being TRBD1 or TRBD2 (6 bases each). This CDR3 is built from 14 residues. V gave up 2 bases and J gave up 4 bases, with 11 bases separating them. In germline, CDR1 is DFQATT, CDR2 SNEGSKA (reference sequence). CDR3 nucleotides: TGCAGTGCTAGAATCGGGGGCTCCACCGGGGAGCTGTTTTTT. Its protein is CSARIGGSTGELFF.

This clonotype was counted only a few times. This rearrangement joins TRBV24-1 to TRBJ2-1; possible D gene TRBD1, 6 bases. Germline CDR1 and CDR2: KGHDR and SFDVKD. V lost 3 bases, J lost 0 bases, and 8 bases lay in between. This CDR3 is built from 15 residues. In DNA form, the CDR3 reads TGTGCCACCAGTGATGGACAGTACTCCTACAATGAGCAGTTCTTC. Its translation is CATSDGQYSYNEQFF.

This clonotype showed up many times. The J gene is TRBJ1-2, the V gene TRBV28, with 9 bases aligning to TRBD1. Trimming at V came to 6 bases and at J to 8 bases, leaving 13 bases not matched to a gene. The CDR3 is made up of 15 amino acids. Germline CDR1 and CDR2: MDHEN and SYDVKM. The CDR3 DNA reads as TGTGCCAGCAGCATTGCTCTACAGGGGGCTTACGGCTACACCTTC. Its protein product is CASSIALQGAYGYTF.

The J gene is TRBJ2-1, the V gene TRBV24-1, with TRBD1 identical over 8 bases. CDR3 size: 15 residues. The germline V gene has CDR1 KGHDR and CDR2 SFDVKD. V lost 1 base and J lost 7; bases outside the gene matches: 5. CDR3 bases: TGTGCCACCAGTGATTTTCAGGGGGCCGGGAATGAGCAGTTCTTC. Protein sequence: CATSDFQGAGNEQFF.

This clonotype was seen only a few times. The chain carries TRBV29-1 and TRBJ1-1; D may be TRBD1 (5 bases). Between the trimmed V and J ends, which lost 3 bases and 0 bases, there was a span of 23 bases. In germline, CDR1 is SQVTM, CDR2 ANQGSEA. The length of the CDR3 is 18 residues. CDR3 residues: CSVDGLGQGGVMNTEAFF. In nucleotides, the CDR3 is TGCAGCGTTGATGGCCTGGGGCAGGGAGGAGTGATGAACACTGAAGCTTTCTTT. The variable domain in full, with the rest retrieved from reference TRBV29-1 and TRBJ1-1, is SAVISQKPSRDICQRGTSLTIQCQVDSQVTMMFWYRQQPGQSLTLIATANQGSEATYESGFVIDKFPISRPNLTFSTLTVSNMSPEDSSIYLCSVDGLGQGGVMNTEAFFGQGTRLTVV.

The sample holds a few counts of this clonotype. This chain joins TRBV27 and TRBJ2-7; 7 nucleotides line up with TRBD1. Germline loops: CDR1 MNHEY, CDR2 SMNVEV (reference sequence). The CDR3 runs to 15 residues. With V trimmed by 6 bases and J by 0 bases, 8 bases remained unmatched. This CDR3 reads CASSFGGTASYEQYF. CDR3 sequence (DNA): TGTGCCAGCAGCTTCGGTGGGACAGCCTCCTACGAGCAGTACTTC.

The CDR3 DNA sequence: TGCGCCAGCAGCTTGGCGATTGGGGGGACGGCTAACTATGGCTACACCTTC. It codes for CASSLAIGGTANYGYTF. V gene TRBV5-1 combines with J gene TRBJ1-2, with D possibly matching TRBD1 (5 bases). CDR3 size: 17 residues. The germline gives CDR1 SGHRS, CDR2 YFSETQ. Trimming stripped 0 bases from V and 0 bases from J, with 15 bases between.

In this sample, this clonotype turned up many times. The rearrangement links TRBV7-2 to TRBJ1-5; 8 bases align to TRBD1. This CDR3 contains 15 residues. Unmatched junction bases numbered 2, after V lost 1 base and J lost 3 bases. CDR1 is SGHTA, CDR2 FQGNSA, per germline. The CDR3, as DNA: TGTGCCAGCAGCTTAGGGACAGGGCTCAATCAGCCCCAGCATTTT. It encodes CASSLGTGLNQPQHF.

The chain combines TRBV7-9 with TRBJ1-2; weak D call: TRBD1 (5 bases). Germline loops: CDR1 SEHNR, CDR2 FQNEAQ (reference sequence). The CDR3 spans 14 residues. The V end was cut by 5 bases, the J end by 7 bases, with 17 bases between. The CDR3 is CASSRTSGGGGYTF. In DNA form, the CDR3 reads TGTGCCAGCAGCCGGACGAGTGGGGGTGGTGGCTACACCTTC.

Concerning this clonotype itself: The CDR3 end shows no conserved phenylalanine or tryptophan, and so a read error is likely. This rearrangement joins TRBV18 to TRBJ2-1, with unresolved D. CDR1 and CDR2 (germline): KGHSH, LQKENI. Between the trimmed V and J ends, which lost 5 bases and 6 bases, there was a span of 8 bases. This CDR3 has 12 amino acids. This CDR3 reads CASSATVNEQFS. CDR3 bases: TGTGCCAGCTCAGCGACGGTCAATGAGCAGTTCTCC.

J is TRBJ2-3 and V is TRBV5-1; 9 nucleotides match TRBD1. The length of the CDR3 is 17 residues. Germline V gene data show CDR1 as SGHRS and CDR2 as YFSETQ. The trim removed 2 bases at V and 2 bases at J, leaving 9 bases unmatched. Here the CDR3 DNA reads TGCGCCAGCAGCTTACAGGGGGCGCGGGGATTCACAGATACGCAGTATTTT. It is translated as CASSLQGARGFTDTQYF.

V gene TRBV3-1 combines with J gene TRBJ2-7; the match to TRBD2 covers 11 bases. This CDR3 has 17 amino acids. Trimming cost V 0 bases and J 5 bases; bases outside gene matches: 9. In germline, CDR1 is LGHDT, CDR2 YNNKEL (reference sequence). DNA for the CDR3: TGTGCCAGCAGCCAAGATAGCGGGGGGGCCGCTCGGAACGAGCAGTACTTC. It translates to CASSQDSGGAARNEQYF.

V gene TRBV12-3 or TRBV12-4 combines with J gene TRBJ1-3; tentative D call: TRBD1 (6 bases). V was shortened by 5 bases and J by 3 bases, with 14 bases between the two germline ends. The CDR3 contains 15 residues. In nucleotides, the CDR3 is TGTGCCAGCAGTACAAGGGGGGCCAATGGAAACACCATATATTTT. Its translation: CASSTRGANGNTIYF.

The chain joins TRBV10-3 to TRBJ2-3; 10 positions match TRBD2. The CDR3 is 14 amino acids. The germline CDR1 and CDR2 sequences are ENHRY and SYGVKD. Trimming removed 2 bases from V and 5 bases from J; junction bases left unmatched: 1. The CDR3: CAISEASGGDTQYF. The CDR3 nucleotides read TGTGCCATCAGTGAGGCTAGCGGGGGAGATACGCAGTATTTT.

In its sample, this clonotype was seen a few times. CDR3 in amino acids: CASSPPGLAFGGELFF. The CDR3 DNA reads TGTGCCAGCAGTCCGCCGGGACTAGCGTTCGGCGGGGAGCTGTTTTTT. The chain uses TRBV12-3 or TRBV12-4 and TRBJ2-2; TRBD2 agrees at 10 bases. This CDR3 is 16 amino acids long. V was pared by 5 bases and J by 7 bases, with 10 bases of the junction left unmatched.

CDR3 nucleotide sequence: TGTGCCAGCAGCGGAAGACAGGTCGTGAACACTGAAGCTTTCTTT. Translation gives CASSGRQVVNTEAFF. This rearrangement joins TRBV21-1 to TRBJ1-1; TRBD1 is the table's D call, not checked against the DNA. TRBV21-1 is assigned pseudogene status. The CDR3 length is 15 residues.

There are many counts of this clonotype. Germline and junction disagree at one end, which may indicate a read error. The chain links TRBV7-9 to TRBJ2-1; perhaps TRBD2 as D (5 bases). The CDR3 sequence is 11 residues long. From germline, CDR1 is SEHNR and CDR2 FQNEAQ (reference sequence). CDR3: CASSLEHGEIF. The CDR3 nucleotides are TGTGCCAGCAGCTTAGAACACGGGGAGATCTTC.

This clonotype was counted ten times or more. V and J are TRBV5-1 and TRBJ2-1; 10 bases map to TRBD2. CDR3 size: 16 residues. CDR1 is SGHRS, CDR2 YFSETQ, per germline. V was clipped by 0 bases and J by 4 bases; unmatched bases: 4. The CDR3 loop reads CASSLVTSGEYNEQFF. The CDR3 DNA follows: TGCGCCAGCAGCTTGGTAACTAGCGGGGAATACAATGAGCAGTTCTTC.

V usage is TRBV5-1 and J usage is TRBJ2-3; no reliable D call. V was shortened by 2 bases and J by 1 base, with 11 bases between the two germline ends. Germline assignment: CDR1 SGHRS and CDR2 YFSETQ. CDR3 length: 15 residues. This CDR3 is CASSFDGFRTDTQYF. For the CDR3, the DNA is TGCGCCAGCAGCTTTGATGGCTTTCGCACAGATACGCAGTATTTT.

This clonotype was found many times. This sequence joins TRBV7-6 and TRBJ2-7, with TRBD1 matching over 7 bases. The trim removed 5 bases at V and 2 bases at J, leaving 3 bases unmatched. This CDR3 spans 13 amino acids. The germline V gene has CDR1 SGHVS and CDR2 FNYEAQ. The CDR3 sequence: CASSGGQTYEQYF. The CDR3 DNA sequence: TGTGCCAGCAGCGGGGGACAGACCTACGAGCAGTACTTC.